The 18 T cell receptor beta chains presented below share a single source sample, sequenced in a study of blood T cell repertoires in COVID-19 (dated by TCRdb to about 2020). Receptor libraries were prepared by the immunoSEQ multiplex PCR assay. The table comes from immuneACCESS by way of TCRdb, which keeps in-frame sequences with V and J called. Part of the clones is missing from these tables; in studies checked, under half for an unresolved V gene and the rest for unknown reasons. The sample yields tens of thousands of clones; less than 85% were counted once. The ten largest clones represent more than 7.5% of the sample. The sample consisted of peripheral blood. The receptors were gathered from a human donor in a cohort sampled during active COVID-19.

The rearrangement joins TRBV20-1 to TRBJ2-7, with 10 bases identical to TRBD2. The V and J ends lost 3 bases and 6 bases, in that order; junction bases with no gene match: 8. Germline assignment: CDR1 DFQATT and CDR2 SNEGSKA (reference sequence). The CDR3 contains 14 residues. The CDR3 sequence is CSASPGLAYVEQYF. The DNA of the CDR3 is TGCAGTGCTAGTCCGGGACTAGCGTATGTCGAGCAGTACTTC.

CDR3: CASSIGPSGGKVDTQYF. CDR3 coding DNA: TGTGCCAGTAGTATCGGGCCTAGCGGGGGAAAGGTGGATACGCAGTATTTT. The chain recombines TRBV19 with TRBJ2-3; 10 bases agree with TRBD2. Trimming removed 3 bases from V and 6 bases from J; junction bases left unmatched: 12. Germline CDR1 reads LNHDA; CDR2 reads SQIVND (reference sequence). CDR3 length: 17 amino acids.

The chain has TRBV27 and TRBJ1-1; a possible D gene is TRBD1 (5 bases). V was cut by 4 bases and J by 1 base, with 10 bases left in between. This CDR3 has 14 residues. CDR1 MNHEY and CDR2 SMNVEV come from the germline V gene (reference sequence). CDR3 nucleotides: TGTGCCAGCAGTTGGGGGACTGAGAACACTGAAGCTTTCTTT. The encoded protein is CASSWGTENTEAFF.

This clone was detected only a few times. The chain couples TRBV14 to TRBJ2-1, with D tentatively TRBD2 (6 bases). Trimming shortened V by 5 bases and J by 4 bases, and 18 bases separated the two germline ends. Germline assignment: CDR1 SGHDN and CDR2 FVKESK. This CDR3 has 16 residues. The CDR3 sequence: CASSADRDGGYNEQFF. The CDR3 nucleotides are TGTGCCAGCAGCGCAGACCGGGACGGGGGATACAATGAGCAGTTCTTC.

CDR3 sequence: CASSRDIGSYGYTF. The CDR3 DNA follows: TGTGCCAGCAGCCGGGACATAGGCTCCTATGGCTACACCTTC. The V gene is TRBV6-2 or TRBV6-3, the J gene TRBJ1-2, with D possibly matching TRBD1 (6 bases). The CDR3 sequence is 14 residues long. Germline assignment: CDR1 MNHEY and CDR2 SVGEGT. The ends were cut back, 6 bases at V and 4 bases at J, with 15 bases in the middle.

This clone was counted between two and nine times. This chain connects TRBV27 to TRBJ2-2; 7 bases align to TRBD2. CDR1 is MNHEY and CDR2 is SMNVEV in the germline V gene (reference sequence). This CDR3 is 14 amino acids long. Trimming removed 7 bases from V and 1 base from J; junction bases left unmatched: 3. The CDR3 is CASTGGMNTGELFF. The CDR3 region has the DNA TGTGCCAGCACCGGGGGGATGAACACCGGGGAGCTGTTTTTT.

The gene calls are TRBV19 and TRBJ2-2; 10 nucleotides match TRBD2. The junction had 2 bases not matched to a gene; V was cut back by 3 bases and J by 4 bases. In germline, CDR1 is LNHDA, CDR2 SQIVND (reference sequence). This CDR3 spans 15 amino acids. CDR3 amino acids: CASSILAGVTGELFF. The CDR3, as DNA: TGTGCCAGTAGTATCCTAGCGGGAGTCACCGGGGAGCTGTTTTTT. Filled out from reference TRBV19 and TRBJ2-2, the complete variable domain reads DGGITQSPKYLFRKEGQNVTLSCEQNLNHDAMYWYRQDPGQGLRLIYYSQIVNDFQKGDIAEGYSVSREKKESFPLTVTSAQKNPTAFYLCASSILAGVTGELFFGEGSRLTVL.

The rearrangement uses TRBV7-2 and TRBJ1-2; D perhaps matches TRBD1 (6 bases). The V end was cut by 0 bases, the J end by 3 bases, with 11 bases between. Germline values: CDR1 SGHTA, CDR2 FQGNSA. This CDR3 comprises 15 residues. CDR3 protein: CASSLAAGGYYGYTF. CDR3 nucleotides: TGTGCCAGCAGCTTAGCGGCGGGGGGCTACTATGGCTACACCTTC. The full variable domain, completed using reference TRBV7-2 and TRBJ1-2, is GAGVSQSPSNKVTEKGKDVELRCDPISGHTALYWYRQSLGQGLEFLIYFQGNSAPDKSGLPSDRFSAERTGGSVSTLTIQRTQQEDSAVYLCASSLAAGGYYGYTFGSGTRLTVV.

The table lists this clone with a count of one. This chain uses TRBV25-1 with TRBJ2-7, with TRBD2 as a possible D gene (5 bases). CDR3 length: 12 amino acids. Germline-derived CDR1 and CDR2 are MGHDK and SYGVNS. V lost 7 bases, J lost 3 bases, and 10 bases lay in between. The CDR3 loop reads CASTGTGYEQYF. The CDR3 bases are TGTGCCAGCACGGGAACGGGCTACGAGCAGTACTTC.

DNA for the CDR3: TGTGTCACCCAGGGGGGAGCCACTGAAGCTTTCTTT. Its translation is CVTQGGATEAFF. The chain joins TRBV2 to TRBJ1-1; 7 nucleotides agree with TRBD1. CDR1 SNHLY and CDR2 FYNNEI come from the germline V gene. The CDR3 contains 12 residues.

This sequence joins TRBV11-2 and TRBJ2-5; 8 bases line up with TRBD1. Unmatched junction bases numbered 12, after V lost 4 bases and J lost 5 bases. Germline CDR1 is SGHAT and CDR2 is FQNNGV. This CDR3 spans 16 amino acids. CDR3 sequence (DNA): TGTGCCAGCAGCTCAGGCAGGCAGGGGGCCGGGGAGACCCAGTACTTC. Its translation is CASSSGRQGAGETQYF.

The V gene is TRBV6-6, the J gene TRBJ2-1; a possible D gene is TRBD1 (5 bases). V lost 6 bases and J 9 bases, leaving 15 bases between the germline ends. This CDR3 region has 13 residues. Per the germline V gene, CDR1 is MNHNY and CDR2 is SVGAGI (reference sequence). This chain's CDR3 is CASSPPTGSEQFF. In nucleotides, the CDR3 is TGTGCCAGCAGCCCCCCCACAGGTAGTGAGCAGTTCTTC.

The V call is TRBV4-2, the J call TRBJ1-3; perhaps TRBD1 as D (6 bases). The CDR3 has 16 amino acids. Germline loops: CDR1 LGHNA, CDR2 YNFKEQ. V lost 6 bases and J lost 8, with 23 bases in between. In DNA, the CDR3 is TGTGCCAGCAGGGGAGGGGCAGGGGCCCGGGAGGACACCATATATTTT. Amino acids: CASRGGAGAREDTIYF.

V gene TRBV18 combines with J gene TRBJ2-1; 10 bases are shared with TRBD1. Germline trimming cut 2 bases from V and 0 bases from J; bases unmatched to any gene: 10. Germline CDR1 KGHSH, CDR2 LQKENI. The CDR3 consists of 19 residues. In DNA form, the CDR3 reads TGTGCCAGCTCACCAAGACAGGGGGCCATCGATTCCTCCTACAATGAGCAGTTCTTC. It encodes CASSPRQGAIDSSYNEQFF.

This clone was recorded only once. The V gene is TRBV29-1, the J gene TRBJ2-3, with TRBD2 as a possible D gene (6 bases). Deletions cut 4 bases from V and 3 bases from J, with 8 bases between. This CDR3 contains 12 residues. The germline V gene encodes CDR1 SQVTM and CDR2 ANQGSEA. The CDR3 reads CSVVGGTDTQYF. Written as DNA, the CDR3 is TGCAGCGTTGTGGGGGGAACAGATACGCAGTATTTT.

This chain uses TRBV12-3 or TRBV12-4 with TRBJ1-1; TRBD1 aligns across 7 bases. V shed 6 bases, J shed 8 bases, and the junction held 6 bases outside the gene matches. This CDR3 comprises 12 residues. The CDR3 DNA is TGTGCCAGCAGGATACAGGGGTTCGAAGCTTTCTTT. It yields the protein CASRIQGFEAFF.

This clone was found once. This chain joins TRBV3-1 (or the pseudogene TRBV3-2) and TRBJ2-7; 8 bases align to TRBD2. Germline V CDR1 and CDR2: LGHDT, YNNKEL (reference sequence). CDR3 length equals 18 residues. The ends lost 4 bases at V and 4 bases at J; junction bases unmatched: 18. The CDR3 nucleotides are TGTGCCAGCAGCCCCAAACGGGGGGGGCCCCGGGGTTCATACGAGCAGTACTTC. Its protein product is CASSPKRGGPRGSYEQYF.

The chain recombines TRBV28 with TRBJ1-4, with D uncertain. CDR1 is MDHEN and CDR2 is SYDVKM in the germline V gene. The V end lost 4 bases, the J end lost 8 bases, and 14 bases lay between the germline ends. The CDR3 extends over 14 amino acids. In nucleotides, the CDR3 is TGTGCCAGCAGTTCAAGTAAGGGAGAGGAAAAACTGTTTTTT. Translation gives CASSSSKGEEKLFF.